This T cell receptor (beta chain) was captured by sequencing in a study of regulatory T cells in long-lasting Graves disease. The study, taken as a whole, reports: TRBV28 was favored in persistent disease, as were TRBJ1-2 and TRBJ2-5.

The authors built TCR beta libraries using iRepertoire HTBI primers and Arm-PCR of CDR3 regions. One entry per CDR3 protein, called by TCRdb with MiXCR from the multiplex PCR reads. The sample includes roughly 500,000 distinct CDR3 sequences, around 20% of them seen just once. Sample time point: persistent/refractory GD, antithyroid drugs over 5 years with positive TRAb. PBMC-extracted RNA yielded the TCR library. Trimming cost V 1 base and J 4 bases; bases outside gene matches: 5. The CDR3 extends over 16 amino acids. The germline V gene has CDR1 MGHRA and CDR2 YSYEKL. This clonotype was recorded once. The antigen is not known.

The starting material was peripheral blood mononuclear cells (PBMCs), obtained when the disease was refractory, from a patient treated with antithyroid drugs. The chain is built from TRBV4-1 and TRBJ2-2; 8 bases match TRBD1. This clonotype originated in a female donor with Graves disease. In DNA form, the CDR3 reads TGCGCCAGCAGCCAAGGACAGGGGCCAGGCACCGGGGAGCTGTTTTTT. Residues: CASSQGQGPGTGELFF.